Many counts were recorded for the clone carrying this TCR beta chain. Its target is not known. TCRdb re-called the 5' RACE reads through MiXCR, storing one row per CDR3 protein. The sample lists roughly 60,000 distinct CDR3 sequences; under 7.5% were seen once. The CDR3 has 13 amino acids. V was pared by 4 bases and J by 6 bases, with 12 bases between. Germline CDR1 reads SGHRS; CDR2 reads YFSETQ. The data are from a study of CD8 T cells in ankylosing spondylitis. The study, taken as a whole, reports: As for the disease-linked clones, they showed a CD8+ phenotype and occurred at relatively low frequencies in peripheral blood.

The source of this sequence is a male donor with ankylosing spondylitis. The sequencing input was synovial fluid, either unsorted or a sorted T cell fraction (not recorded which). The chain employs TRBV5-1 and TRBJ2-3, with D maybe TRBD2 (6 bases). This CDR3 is CASSLTSPDTQYF. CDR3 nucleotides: TGCGCCAGCAGCCTGACTAGTCCCGATACGCAGTATTTT.